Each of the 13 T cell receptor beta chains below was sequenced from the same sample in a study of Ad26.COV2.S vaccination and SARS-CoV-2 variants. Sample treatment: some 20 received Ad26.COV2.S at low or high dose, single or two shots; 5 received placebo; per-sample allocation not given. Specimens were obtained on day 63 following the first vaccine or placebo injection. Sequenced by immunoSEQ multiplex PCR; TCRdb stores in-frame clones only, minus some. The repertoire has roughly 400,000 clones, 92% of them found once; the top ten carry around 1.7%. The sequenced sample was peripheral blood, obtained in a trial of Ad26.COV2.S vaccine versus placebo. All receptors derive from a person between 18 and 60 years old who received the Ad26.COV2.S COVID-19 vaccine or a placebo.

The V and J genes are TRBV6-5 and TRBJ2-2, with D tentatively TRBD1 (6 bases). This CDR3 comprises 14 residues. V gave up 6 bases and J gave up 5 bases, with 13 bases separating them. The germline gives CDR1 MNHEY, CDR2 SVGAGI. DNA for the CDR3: TGTGCCAGCAGCTATATCAGGGGAACCGGGGAGCTGTTTTTT. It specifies CASSYIRGTGELFF.

The DNA of the CDR3 is TGTGCCAGCACTCCCGGGACAGCCTTACCCTATGGCTACACCTTC. It encodes CASTPGTALPYGYTF. This chain connects TRBV27 to TRBJ1-2; TRBD1 aligns across 7 bases. V trimming: 7 bases; J trimming: 4 bases; junction bases outside the gene matches: 12. CDR1 is MNHEY and CDR2 is SMNVEV in the germline V gene (reference sequence). CDR3 length equals 15 residues.

The CDR3 is CASSMPSTGSDEQYF. The CDR3 bases are TGTGCCAGTAGTATGCCCTCGACAGGGAGCGACGAGCAGTACTTC. The V and J genes are TRBV19 and TRBJ2-7; 7 nucleotides agree with TRBD1. There are 15 residues in the CDR3. The germline V gene has CDR1 LNHDA and CDR2 SQIVND (reference sequence). With 3 bases clipped from V and 5 bases from J, the junction kept 10 bases outside the gene matches.

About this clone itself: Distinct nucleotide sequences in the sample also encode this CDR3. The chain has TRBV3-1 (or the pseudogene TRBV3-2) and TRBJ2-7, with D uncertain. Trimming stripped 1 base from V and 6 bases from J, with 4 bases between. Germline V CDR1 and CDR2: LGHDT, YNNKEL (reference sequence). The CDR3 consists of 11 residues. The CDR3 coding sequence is TGTGCCAGCAGCCAAGTGGGCGAGCAGTACTTC. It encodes CASSQVGEQYF.

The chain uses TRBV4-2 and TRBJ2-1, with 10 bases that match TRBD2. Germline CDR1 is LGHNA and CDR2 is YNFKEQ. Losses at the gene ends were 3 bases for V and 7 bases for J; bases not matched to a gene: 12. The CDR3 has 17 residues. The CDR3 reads CASSQEFSGGRANEQFF. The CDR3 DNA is TGTGCCAGCAGCCAGGAATTTAGCGGGGGGCGGGCGAATGAGCAGTTCTTC.

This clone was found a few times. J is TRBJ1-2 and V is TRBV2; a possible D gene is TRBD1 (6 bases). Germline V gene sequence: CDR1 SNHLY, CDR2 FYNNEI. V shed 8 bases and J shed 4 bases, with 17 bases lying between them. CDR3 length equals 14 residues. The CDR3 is CASRIQGVTYGYTF. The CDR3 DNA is TGTGCCAGCCGTATACAGGGAGTTACCTATGGCTACACCTTC.

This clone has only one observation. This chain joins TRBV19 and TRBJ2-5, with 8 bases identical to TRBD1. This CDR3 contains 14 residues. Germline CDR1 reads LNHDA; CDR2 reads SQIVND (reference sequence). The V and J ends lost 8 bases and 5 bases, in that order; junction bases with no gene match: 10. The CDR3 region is CASGPSGGTETQYF. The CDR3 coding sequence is TGTGCCAGTGGGCCTTCAGGGGGCACGGAGACCCAGTACTTC.

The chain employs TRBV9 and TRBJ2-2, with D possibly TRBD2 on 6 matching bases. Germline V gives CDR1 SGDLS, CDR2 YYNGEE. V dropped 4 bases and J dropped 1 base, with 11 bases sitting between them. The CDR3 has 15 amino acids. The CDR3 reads CASSPRDLNTGELFF. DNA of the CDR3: TGTGCCAGCAGCCCCCGGGACTTGAACACCGGGGAGCTGTTTTTT.

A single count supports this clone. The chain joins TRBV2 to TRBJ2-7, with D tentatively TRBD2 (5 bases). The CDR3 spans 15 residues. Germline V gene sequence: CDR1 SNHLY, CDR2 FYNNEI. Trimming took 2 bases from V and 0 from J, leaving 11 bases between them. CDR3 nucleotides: TGTGCCAGCAGTGAATTTTACGGGGACTCCTACGAGCAGTACTTC. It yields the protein CASSEFYGDSYEQYF.

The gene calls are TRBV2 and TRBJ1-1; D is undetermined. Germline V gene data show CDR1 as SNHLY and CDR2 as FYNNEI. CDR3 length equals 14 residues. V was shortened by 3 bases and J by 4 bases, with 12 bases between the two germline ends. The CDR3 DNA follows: TGTGCCAGCAGTGATGGGTTGGGCAGCACTGAAGCTTTCTTT. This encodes CASSDGLGSTEAFF.

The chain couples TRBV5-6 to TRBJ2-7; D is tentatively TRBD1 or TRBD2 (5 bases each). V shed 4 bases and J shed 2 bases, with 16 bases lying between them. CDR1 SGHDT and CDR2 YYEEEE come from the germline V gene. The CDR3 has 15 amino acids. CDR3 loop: CASSEGTGLPYEQYF. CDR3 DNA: TGTGCCAGCAGCGAGGGAACAGGTCTGCCCTACGAGCAGTACTTC.

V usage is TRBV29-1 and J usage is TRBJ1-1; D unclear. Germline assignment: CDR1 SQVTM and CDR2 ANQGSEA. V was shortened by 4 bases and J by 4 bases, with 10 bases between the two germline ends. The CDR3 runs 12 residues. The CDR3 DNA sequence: TGCAGCGTTGTTGCAGCTATCACTGAAGCTTTCTTT. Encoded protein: CSVVAAITEAFF.

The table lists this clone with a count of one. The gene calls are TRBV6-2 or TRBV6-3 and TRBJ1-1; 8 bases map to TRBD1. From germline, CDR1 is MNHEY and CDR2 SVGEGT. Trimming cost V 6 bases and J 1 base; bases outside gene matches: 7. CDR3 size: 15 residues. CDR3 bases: TGTGCCAGCAGCCCGACCGGGACAGGGAACACTGAAGCTTTCTTT. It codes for CASSPTGTGNTEAFF.